One T cell receptor (beta chain) is described in this entry. These data come from a study of blood T cell repertoires in COVID-19. Study in general: From T cells, B-cell-depleted T cells, or PBMCs came the material, which was cDNA or gDNA.

The germline V and J ends were trimmed by 5 bases and 0 bases, with 10 bases remaining between them. In germline, CDR1 is MDHEN, CDR2 SYDVKM. The CDR3 spans 15 residues. Profiled with immunoSEQ multiplex PCR; TCRdb holds only in-frame clones, not every one. The sample yields about 480,000 clones, over 75% seen once. The sequenced sample consisted of PBMCs or T cells enriched from blood (not recorded which). The TCR sequence derives from a woman aged 40 to 55 who had recovered from COVID-19. The chain couples TRBV28 to TRBJ1-4; D might be TRBD1 (5 bases). CDR3 sequence reads: CASSRPGATNEKLFF. For the CDR3, the DNA is TGTGCCAGCAGTAGGCCGGGGGCAACTAATGAAAAACTGTTTTTT.